These 28 T cell receptor beta chains were all obtained from the same sample, sequenced in a study of T cells in Graves' hyperthyroidism and ophthalmopathy. Amplification targeted TCR beta CDR3 regions from RNA transcripts. The TCR CDR3 first-round RT-PCR relied on the HTBI primer set. TCRdb re-called the multiplex PCR reads through MiXCR, storing one row per CDR3 protein. The repertoire holds about 150,000 distinct CDR3 sequences, with roughly a fifth as singletons. Sequenced input: blood. Receptor source: a woman aged 45-59 years with Graves' hyperthyroidism that later progressed to Graves' ophthalmopathy.

This clonotype has at least ten counts. This sequence joins TRBV12-3 or TRBV12-4 and TRBJ1-1; D not certain. Trimming took off 7 bases at V and 0 bases at J, with 9 bases between the two ends. This CDR3 has 13 residues. The chain's CDR3 is CASTHQVNTEAFF. As DNA, the CDR3 is TGTGCCAGCACCCACCAGGTGAACACTGAAGCTTTCTTT.

This clonotype was detected many times. The chain recombines TRBV19 with TRBJ2-7; D uncertain. CDR3 size: 11 residues. Trimming cost V 7 bases and J 6 bases, with 10 bases left between them. Germline CDR1 and CDR2: LNHDA and SQIVND (reference sequence). The DNA of the CDR3 is TGTGCCAGTACCTTGGGCGCCGAGCAGTACTTC. Protein sequence: CASTLGAEQYF.

This clonotype was seen repeatedly, ten times or more. The V gene is TRBV20-1, the J gene TRBJ2-5; perhaps TRBD2 as D (6 bases). CDR1 and CDR2 from the germline V gene are DFQATT and SNEGSKA (reference sequence). This CDR3 comprises 14 residues. V was clipped by 1 base and J by 5 bases, with 14 bases between them. The CDR3 is CSARGTGAGETQYF. CDR3 DNA sequence: TGCAGTGCTAGAGGCACCGGGGCGGGGGAGACCCAGTACTTC.

This clonotype occurred a few times. The chain joins TRBV6-1 to TRBJ2-5; D is ambiguous. The CDR3 spans 13 residues. V shed 9 bases and J shed 1 base, with 12 bases lying between them. CDR1 is MNHNS and CDR2 is SASEGT in the germline V gene. The CDR3 reads CASSLRAQETQYF. The CDR3 bases are TGTGCCAGTTCCCTCCGGGCCCAAGAGACCCAGTACTTC.

Comment on this clonotype: Lacking the conserved final phenylalanine or tryptophan, this CDR3 likely reflects a read error. The chain recombines TRBV7-9 with TRBJ1-1; TRBD1 is a possible D gene (5 bases). V lost 4 bases and J lost 8, with 8 bases in between. Germline CDR1 reads SEHNR; CDR2 reads FQNEAQ (reference sequence). This CDR3 is 11 amino acids long. The CDR3 spells CASSSRGEAFL. The CDR3 nucleotides are TGTGCCAGCAGCTCCCGGGGGGAAGCTTTCCTT.

This clonotype was observed a few times. A much more abundant neighbour one base away suggests this may be a read error. The chain uses TRBV12-3 or TRBV12-4 and TRBJ2-7; 9 bases are a match to TRBD2. Trimming took 5 bases from V and 7 from J; bases not matched to a gene: 12. CDR3 length: 15 amino acids. CDR3 amino acids: CASSTQAGGLGEQYF. Here the CDR3 DNA reads TGTGCCAGCAGTACCCAAGCGGGAGGTCTGGGTGAGCAGTACTTC.

This clonotype was observed a few times. The gene calls are TRBV5-6 and TRBJ2-7, with D unclear. Germline loops: CDR1 SGHDT, CDR2 YYEEEE. The CDR3 is 13 residues long. Trimming removed 2 bases from V and 0 bases from J, with 6 bases in between. The CDR3 reads CASSFWNSYEQYF. Here the CDR3 DNA reads TGTGCCAGCAGCTTTTGGAACTCCTACGAGCAGTACTTC.

In its sample, this clonotype was seen many times. The chain links TRBV9 to TRBJ1-1, with D possibly being TRBD1 (6 bases). V was shortened by 6 bases and J by 4 bases, with 16 bases between the two germline ends. The CDR3 totals 14 residues. Per germline, CDR1 SGDLS and CDR2 YYNGEE. CDR3 DNA sequence: TGTGCCAGCAACACTCAGGGGTGGGGCACTGAAGCTTTCTTT. It codes for CASNTQGWGTEAFF. The whole variable domain, remainder taken from reference TRBV9 and TRBJ1-1, is DSGVTQTPKHLITATGQRVTLRCSPRSGDLSVYWYQQSLDQGLQFLIQYYNGEERAKGNILERFSAQQFPDLHSELNLSSLELGDSALYFCASNTQGWGTEAFFGQGTRLTVV.

The chain carries TRBV28 and TRBJ1-1; 7 bases map to TRBD1. The V segment lost 4 bases and the J segment 8 bases; nucleotides outside the gene matches: 4. The CDR3 consists of 12 residues. Germline V gene sequence: CDR1 MDHEN, CDR2 SYDVKM. CDR3 in DNA: TGTGCCAGCAGTTCTCCGGGACAGGAAGCTTTCTTT. It specifies CASSSPGQEAFF.

The chain links TRBV7-2 to TRBJ2-1, with TRBD2 matching 11 bases. CDR3 length equals 17 residues. The V gene end was trimmed by 1 base and the J gene end by 5 bases; junction bases not matched to a gene: 7. Germline V gene data show CDR1 as SGHTA and CDR2 as FQGNSA. This CDR3 reads CASSLGPGLAVNNEQFF. CDR3 in DNA: TGTGCCAGCAGCTTAGGGCCGGGACTAGCGGTTAACAATGAGCAGTTCTTC.

Ten or more counts support this clonotype. This chain joins TRBV19 and TRBJ1-5; D possibly corresponds to TRBD1 (6 bases). Trimming took off 3 bases at V and 6 bases at J, with 18 bases between the two ends. CDR1 is LNHDA, CDR2 SQIVND, per germline (reference sequence). The CDR3 is made up of 16 amino acids. This chain's CDR3 is CASSIARTAGSQPQHF. DNA of the CDR3: TGTGCCAGTAGTATCGCTAGGACAGCGGGGAGTCAGCCCCAGCATTTT.

This chain uses TRBV11-2 with TRBJ2-7, with 10 bases aligning to TRBD1. CDR1 is SGHAT and CDR2 is FQNNGV in the germline V gene. This CDR3 has 16 amino acids. Trimming took 3 bases from V and 4 from J; bases not matched to a gene: 9. CDR3: CASSFHSGTGVYEQYF. As DNA, the CDR3 is TGTGCCAGCAGCTTCCACTCCGGGACAGGGGTATACGAGCAGTACTTC.

This clonotype was counted at least ten times. V and J are TRBV20-1 and TRBJ1-5, with unresolved D. V was clipped by 3 bases and J by 0 bases, with 9 bases between them. The germline V gene encodes CDR1 DFQATT and CDR2 SNEGSKA (reference sequence). The CDR3 has 14 residues. CDR3 nucleotide sequence: TGCAGTGCTAGTGAAGAGTATAGCAATCAGCCCCAGCATTTT. Its protein product is CSASEEYSNQPQHF.

This clonotype occurred many times. The chain combines TRBV29-1 with TRBJ2-3; TRBD1 aligns across 7 bases. Germline CDR1 SQVTM, CDR2 ANQGSEA. V trimming: 1 base; J trimming: 2 bases; junction bases outside the gene matches: 18. The CDR3 consists of 19 residues. CDR3 sequence: CSVEGDRTGGNMITDTQYF. DNA of the CDR3: TGCAGCGTTGAAGGGGATAGGACAGGCGGAAACATGATCACAGATACGCAGTATTTT.

This clonotype has at least ten counts. The genes are TRBV6-1 and TRBJ1-2; D unclear. Trimming took 1 base from V and 8 from J, leaving 5 bases between them. The CDR3 has 11 residues. Germline V gene sequence: CDR1 MNHNS, CDR2 SASEGT. For the CDR3, the DNA is TGTGCCAGCAGTGAAGGAAAGGGCTACACCTTC. As protein: CASSEGKGYTF.

The chain links TRBV7-9 to TRBJ2-7; no firm D call. Germline CDR1 SEHNR, CDR2 FQNEAQ (reference sequence). V dropped 5 bases and J dropped 6 bases, with 11 bases sitting between them. This CDR3 is built from 12 residues. DNA for the CDR3: TGTGCCAGCAGCGAAACGGTGGGCGAGCAGTACTTC. This gives the protein CASSETVGEQYF.

This sequence joins TRBV11-2 and TRBJ2-5; 13 bases map to TRBD2. The CDR3 is made up of 16 amino acids. Germline V lookup: CDR1 SGHAT, CDR2 FQNNGV. V lost 8 bases and J lost 1; bases outside the gene matches: 7. The CDR3 nucleotides read TGTGCCAGCGAACCGGGGACTAGCGGGGTCCAAGAGACCCAGTACTTC. Protein product: CASEPGTSGVQETQYF.

This clonotype was detected ten times or more. This chain joins TRBV28 and TRBJ2-1; TRBD2 aligns across 11 bases. The germline gives CDR1 MDHEN, CDR2 SYDVKM. V dropped 1 base and J dropped 7; count of bases not matched to a gene: 3. The CDR3 sequence is 15 residues long. CDR3 residues: CASSLFTSGSNEQFF. CDR3 sequence (DNA): TGTGCCAGCAGTTTATTTACTAGCGGGAGTAATGAGCAGTTCTTC.

In this sample, this clonotype turned up a few times. V gene TRBV28 combines with J gene TRBJ2-3; 7 bases map to TRBD2. Germline CDR1 and CDR2: MDHEN and SYDVKM. V lost 3 bases and J lost 10; bases outside the gene matches: 1. The CDR3 is 11 residues long. The DNA of the CDR3 is TGTGCCAGCAGTTTGGGGAGGGCGCAGTATTTT. It yields the protein CASSLGRAQYF.

This clonotype showed up many times. The chain has TRBV18 and TRBJ1-6, with D tentatively TRBD1 (5 bases). V was pared by 1 base and J by 7 bases, with 11 bases between. The CDR3 totals 15 residues. The germline V gene has CDR1 KGHSH and CDR2 LQKENI. The CDR3 region has the DNA TGTGCCAGCTCACCACGAACCGGGGACAATTCACCCCTCCACTTT. The encoded protein is CASSPRTGDNSPLHF.

The chain recombines TRBV6-1 with TRBJ2-7, with D tentatively TRBD1 or TRBD2 (5 bases each). The V gene's germline CDR1 is MNHNS and CDR2 SASEGT. The CDR3 runs to 12 residues. Trimming cost V 5 bases and J 9 bases, with 14 bases left between them. In DNA form, the CDR3 reads TGTGCCAGCAGTCAACGTAGGGACGGGCAGTACTTC. Protein: CASSQRRDGQYF.

The chain links TRBV18 to TRBJ1-6; D unresolved. V was clipped by 4 bases and J by 7 bases, with 8 bases between them. The CDR3 is 13 amino acids. Germline loops: CDR1 KGHSH, CDR2 LQKENI. Written as DNA, the CDR3 is TGTGCCAGCTCACAGACCGGGAATTCACCCCTCCACTTT. Encoded protein: CASSQTGNSPLHF.

The rearrangement uses TRBV2 and TRBJ1-5; D remains ambiguous. Germline values: CDR1 SNHLY, CDR2 FYNNEI. The length of the CDR3 is 14 residues. V was pared by 3 bases and J by 7 bases, with 13 bases between. CDR3 nucleotides: TGTGCCAGCAGTGATATAAAGGCGGGGCAGCCCCAGCATTTT. Translation: CASSDIKAGQPQHF.

As for this clonotype: This may be a read error, as it is one base from a much larger clone. This rearrangement joins TRBV5-1 to TRBJ2-3; no clear D gene. Germline CDR1 is SGHRS and CDR2 is YFSETQ. The CDR3 has 16 amino acids. CDR3 in amino acids: CASSLGLGATTDTRYF. Here the CDR3 DNA reads TGCGCCAGCAGCTTGGGCCTCGGTGCCACAACAGATACGCGGTATTTT. Based on the CDR3 plus reference TRBV5-1 and TRBJ2-3, the full variable domain is KAGVTQTPRYLIKTRGQQVTLSCSPISGHRSVSWYQQTPGQGLQFLFEYFSETQRNKGNFPGRFSGRQFSNSRSEMNVSTLELGDSALYLCASSLGLGATTDTRYFGPGTRLTVL.

V is TRBV20-1 and J is TRBJ1-5, with D possibly TRBD1 on 5 matching bases. This CDR3 is built from 13 residues. V lost 7 bases to trimming and J lost 4 bases, with 14 bases between them. The germline V gene encodes CDR1 DFQATT and CDR2 SNEGSKA (reference sequence). Here the CDR3 reads CSGSPGHNQPQHF. The CDR3 bases are TGCAGTGGTTCCCCAGGGCATAATCAGCCCCAGCATTTT.

In its sample, this clonotype was seen many times. The rearrangement links TRBV20-1 to TRBJ1-1; 9 nucleotides line up with TRBD1. CDR1 is DFQATT and CDR2 is SNEGSKA in the germline V gene (reference sequence). V gave up 0 bases and J gave up 1 base; unmatched junction bases: 6. The length of the CDR3 is 16 residues. CDR3 loop: CSARDNRGLQNTEAFF. In DNA, the CDR3 is TGCAGTGCTAGAGATAACAGGGGGCTACAGAACACTGAAGCTTTCTTT.

This chain connects TRBV20-1 to TRBJ2-3, with 9 bases that match TRBD2. This CDR3 is 16 amino acids long. V lost 3 bases and J lost 4; bases outside the gene matches: 11. Germline V gene sequence: CDR1 DFQATT, CDR2 SNEGSKA (reference sequence). Here the CDR3 reads CSASGNSGSPADTQYF. In nucleotides, the CDR3 is TGCAGTGCTAGCGGAAATAGCGGGAGCCCCGCAGATACGCAGTATTTT.

The table lists this clonotype with many counts. The rearrangement links TRBV30 to TRBJ1-1; TRBD1 is a possible D gene (5 bases). Germline V gene lookup returns CDR1 GTSNPN and CDR2 SVGIG (reference sequence). Trimming took off 2 bases at V and 7 bases at J, with 17 bases between the two ends. The CDR3 consists of 14 residues. This chain's CDR3 is CAWSLSGGYIEAFF. For the CDR3, the DNA is TGTGCCTGGAGTCTAAGCGGGGGGTACATTGAAGCTTTCTTT. Supplemented by reference TRBV30 and TRBJ1-1, the full variable domain reads SQTIHQWPATLVQPVGSPLSLECTVEGTSNPNLYWYRQAAGRGLQLLFYSVGIGQISSEVPQNLSASRPQDRQFILSSKKLLLSDSGFYLCAWSLSGGYIEAFFGQGTRLTVV.